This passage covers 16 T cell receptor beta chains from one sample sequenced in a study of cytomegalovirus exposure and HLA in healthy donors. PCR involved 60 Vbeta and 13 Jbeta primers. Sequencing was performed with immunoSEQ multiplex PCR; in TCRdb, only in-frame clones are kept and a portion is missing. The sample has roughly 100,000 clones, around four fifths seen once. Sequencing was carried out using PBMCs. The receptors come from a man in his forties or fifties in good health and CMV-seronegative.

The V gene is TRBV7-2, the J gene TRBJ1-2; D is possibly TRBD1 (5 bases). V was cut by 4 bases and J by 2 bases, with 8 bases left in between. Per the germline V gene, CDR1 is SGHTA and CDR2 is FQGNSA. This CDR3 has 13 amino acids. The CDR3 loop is CASSSRVNYGYTF. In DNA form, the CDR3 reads TGTGCCAGCAGCTCCAGGGTAAACTATGGCTACACCTTC.

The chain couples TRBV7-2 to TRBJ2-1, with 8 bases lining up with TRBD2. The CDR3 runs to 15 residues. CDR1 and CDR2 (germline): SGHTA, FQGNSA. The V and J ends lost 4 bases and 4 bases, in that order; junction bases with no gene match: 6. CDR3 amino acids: CASSSSGGLYNEQFF. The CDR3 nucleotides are TGTGCCAGCAGCTCCAGCGGGGGACTGTACAATGAGCAGTTCTTC.

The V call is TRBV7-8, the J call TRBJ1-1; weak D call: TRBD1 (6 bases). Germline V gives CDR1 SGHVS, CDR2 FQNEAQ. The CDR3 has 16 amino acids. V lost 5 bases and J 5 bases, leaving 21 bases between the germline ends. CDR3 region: CASSQVSQGGGTEAFF. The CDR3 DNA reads TGTGCCAGCAGCCAAGTCTCACAGGGCGGGGGGACTGAAGCTTTCTTT.

Here the CDR3 reads CASSYSGDSYEQYF. DNA for the CDR3: TGTGCCAGCAGCTATAGCGGGGACTCCTACGAGCAGTACTTC. This rearrangement joins TRBV7-8 to TRBJ2-7; 8 nucleotides match TRBD2. This CDR3 is 14 amino acids long. The V gene's germline CDR1 is SGHVS and CDR2 FQNEAQ. V lost 4 bases to trimming and J lost 0 bases; unmatched junction nucleotides: 2.

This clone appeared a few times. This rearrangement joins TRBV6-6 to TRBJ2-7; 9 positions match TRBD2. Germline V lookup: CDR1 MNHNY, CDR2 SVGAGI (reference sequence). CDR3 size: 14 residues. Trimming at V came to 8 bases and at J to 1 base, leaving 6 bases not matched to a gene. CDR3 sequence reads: CASLKSGGSYEQYF. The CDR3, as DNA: TGTGCCAGCCTCAAAAGCGGGGGGTCCTACGAGCAGTACTTC.

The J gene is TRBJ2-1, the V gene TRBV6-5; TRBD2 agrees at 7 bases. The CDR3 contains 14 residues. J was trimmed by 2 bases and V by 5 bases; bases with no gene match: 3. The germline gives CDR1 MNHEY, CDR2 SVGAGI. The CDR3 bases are TGTGCCAGCAGTCGGGGGGTCCCCTACAATGAGCAGTTCTTC. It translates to CASSRGVPYNEQFF.

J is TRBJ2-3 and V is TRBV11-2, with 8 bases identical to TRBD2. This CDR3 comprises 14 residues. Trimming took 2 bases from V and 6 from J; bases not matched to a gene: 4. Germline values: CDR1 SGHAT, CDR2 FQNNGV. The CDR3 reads CASSLSGGTDTQYF. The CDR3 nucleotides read TGTGCCAGCAGCTTAAGCGGGGGAACTGATACGCAGTATTTT.

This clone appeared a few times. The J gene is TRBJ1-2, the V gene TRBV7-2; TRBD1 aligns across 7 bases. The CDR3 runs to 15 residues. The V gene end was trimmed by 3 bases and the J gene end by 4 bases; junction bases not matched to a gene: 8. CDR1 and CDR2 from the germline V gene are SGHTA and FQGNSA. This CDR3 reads CASSFIDRELYGYTF. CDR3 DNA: TGTGCCAGCAGCTTTATAGACAGGGAACTCTATGGCTACACCTTC.

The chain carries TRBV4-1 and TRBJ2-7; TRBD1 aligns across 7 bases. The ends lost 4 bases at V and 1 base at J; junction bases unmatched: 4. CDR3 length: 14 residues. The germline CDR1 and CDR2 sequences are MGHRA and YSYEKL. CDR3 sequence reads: CASSPRQGSYEQYF. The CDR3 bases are TGCGCCAGCAGCCCGCGACAGGGTTCCTACGAGCAGTACTTC.

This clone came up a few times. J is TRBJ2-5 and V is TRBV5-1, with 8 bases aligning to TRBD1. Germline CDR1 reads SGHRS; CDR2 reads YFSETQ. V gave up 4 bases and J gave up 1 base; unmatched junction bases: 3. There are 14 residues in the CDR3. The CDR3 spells CASSTGTGQETQYF. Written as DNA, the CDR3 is TGCGCCAGCAGCACCGGGACAGGCCAAGAGACCCAGTACTTC.

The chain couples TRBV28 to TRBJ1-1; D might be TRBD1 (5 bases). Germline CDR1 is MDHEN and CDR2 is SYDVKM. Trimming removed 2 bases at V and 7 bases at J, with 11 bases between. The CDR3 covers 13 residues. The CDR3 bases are TGTGCCAGCAGTTTAGGTTGGGGCAGTGAAGCTTTCTTT. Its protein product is CASSLGWGSEAFF. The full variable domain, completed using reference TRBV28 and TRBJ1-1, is DVKVTQSSRYLVKRTGEKVFLECVQDMDHENMFWYRQDPGLGLRLIYFSYDVKMKEKGDIPEGYSVSREKKERFSLILESASTNQTSMYLCASSLGWGSEAFFGQGTRLTVV.

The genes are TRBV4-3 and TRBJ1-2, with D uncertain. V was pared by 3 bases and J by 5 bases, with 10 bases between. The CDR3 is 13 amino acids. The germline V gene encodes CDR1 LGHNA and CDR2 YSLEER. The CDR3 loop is CASSHPGGYGYTF. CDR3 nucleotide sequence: TGCGCCAGCAGCCACCCGGGAGGTTATGGCTACACCTTC.

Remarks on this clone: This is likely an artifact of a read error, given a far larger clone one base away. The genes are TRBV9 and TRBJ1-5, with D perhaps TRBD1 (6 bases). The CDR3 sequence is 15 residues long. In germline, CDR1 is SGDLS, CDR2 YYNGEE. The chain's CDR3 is CARSVAGATNQPQHF. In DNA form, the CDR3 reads TGTGCCCGCAGCGTGGCAGGGGCCACCAATCAGCCCCAGCATTTT.

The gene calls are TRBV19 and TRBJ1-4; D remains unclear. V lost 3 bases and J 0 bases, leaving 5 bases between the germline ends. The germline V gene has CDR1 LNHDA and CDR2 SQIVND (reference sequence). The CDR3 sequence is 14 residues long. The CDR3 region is CASSIFATNEKLFF. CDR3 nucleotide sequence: TGTGCCAGTAGTATCTTTGCAACTAATGAAAAACTGTTTTTT.

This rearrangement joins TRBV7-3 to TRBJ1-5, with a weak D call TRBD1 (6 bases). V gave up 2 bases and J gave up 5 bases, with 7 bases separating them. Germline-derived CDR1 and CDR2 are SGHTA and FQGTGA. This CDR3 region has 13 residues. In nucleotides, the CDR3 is TGTGCCAGCAGCTTAGCAGGGGATCAGCCCCAGCATTTT. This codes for CASSLAGDQPQHF.

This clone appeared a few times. In nucleotides, the CDR3 is TGTGCCAGCAGCTCCTATCATAACAGGGGCAATGAGCAGTTCTTC. It codes for CASSSYHNRGNEQFF. The chain is built from TRBV7-2 and TRBJ2-1; 7 bases align to TRBD1. Germline V gives CDR1 SGHTA, CDR2 FQGNSA. The V segment lost 4 bases and the J segment 6 bases; nucleotides outside the gene matches: 9. This CDR3 contains 15 residues.